This paragraph covers one T cell receptor beta chain sequence. Antigen: not known. Patients had blood sampled at baseline and again on cycle 4 day 1 and cycle 7 day 1. Losses at the gene ends were 4 bases for V and 6 bases for J; bases not matched to a gene: 4. Germline CDR1 and CDR2: GTSNPN and SVGIG (reference sequence). This CDR3 contains 12 residues. This table comes from immunoSEQ multiplex PCR, and its TCRdb copy is limited to in-frame clones, with some not included. The data contain about 61,000 clones, 82% of them singletons. The data stem from a study of OX40 agonist ivuxolimab in advanced cancers. For the study at large: Three patients got partial responses; one had hepatocellular carcinoma and two had cutaneous melanoma.

Study-level points and caveats: Not determined was the antigen specificity of the expanded peripheral T cells.

The TCR sequence derives from an adult with an advanced solid tumor such as melanoma, head and neck, liver or kidney cancer. Sequenced here: CD4+ or CD8+ T cells sorted from blood, sampled in a trial of the OX40 agonist ivuxolimab. The rearrangement joins TRBV30 to TRBJ2-3; 7 bases are a match to TRBD1. The CDR3 DNA reads TGTGCCTGGATAGTACAGGGGGATACGCAGTATTTT. This codes for CAWIVQGDTQYF. Variable domain in full (rest from reference TRBV30 and TRBJ2-3): SQTIHQWPATLVQPVGSPLSLECTVEGTSNPNLYWYRQAAGRGLQLLFYSVGIGQISSEVPQNLSASRPQDRQFILSSKKLLLSDSGFYLCAWIVQGDTQYFGPGTRLTVL.